Sequencing of this T cell receptor beta chain was carried out in a study of cytomegalovirus exposure and HLA in healthy donors. General study findings and limits: TCR beta chains numbering more than 150 were designated cytomegalovirus-associated. A highly shared variant cluster was judged a likely technical artifact. The study carried out a later analysis of TCR beta sequences. It associated around 17,000 of them with specific HLA alleles at a false discovery rate of 0.05.

This clone occurred a few times. The antigen remains unidentified. PCR was performed using 60 Vbeta and 13 Jbeta primers. TCRdb's table, derived via immunoSEQ multiplex PCR, lists solely in-frame clones and lacks some. The repertoire holds roughly 180,000 clones, with about four fifths as singletons. The CDR3 runs to 14 residues. Trimming stripped 2 bases from V and 0 bases from J, with 5 bases between. Germline V gene data show CDR1 as SEHNR and CDR2 as FQNEAQ (reference sequence). What was sequenced was PBMCs. The clonotype was recovered from a man aged 40-55 years in good health and CMV-seronegative. This chain links TRBV7-9 with TRBJ2-1, with unresolved D. The CDR3 reads CASSLPSSYNEQFF. The CDR3, as DNA: TGTGCCAGCAGCTTACCTAGCTCCTACAATGAGCAGTTCTTC.